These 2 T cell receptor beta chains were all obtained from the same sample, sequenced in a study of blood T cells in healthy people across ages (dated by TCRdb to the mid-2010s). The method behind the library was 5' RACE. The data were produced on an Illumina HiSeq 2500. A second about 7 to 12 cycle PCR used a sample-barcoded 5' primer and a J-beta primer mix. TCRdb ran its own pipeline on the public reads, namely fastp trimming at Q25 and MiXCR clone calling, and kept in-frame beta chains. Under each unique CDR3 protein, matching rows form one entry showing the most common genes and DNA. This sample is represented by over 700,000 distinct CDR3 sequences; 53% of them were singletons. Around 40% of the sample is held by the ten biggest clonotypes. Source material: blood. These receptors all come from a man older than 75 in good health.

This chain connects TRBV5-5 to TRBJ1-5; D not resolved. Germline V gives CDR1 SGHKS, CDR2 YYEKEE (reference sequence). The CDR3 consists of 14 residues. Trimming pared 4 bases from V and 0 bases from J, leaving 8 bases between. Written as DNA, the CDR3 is TGTGCCAGCAGCCAATATATTAGCAATCAGCCCCAGCATTTT. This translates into CASSQYISNQPQHF.

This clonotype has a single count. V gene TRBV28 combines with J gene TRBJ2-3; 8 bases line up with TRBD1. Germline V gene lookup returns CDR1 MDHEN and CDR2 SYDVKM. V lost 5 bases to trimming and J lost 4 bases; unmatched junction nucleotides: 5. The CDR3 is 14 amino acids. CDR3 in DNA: TGTGCCAGCAGTGGCCGGACAGGGCCAGATACGCAGTATTTT. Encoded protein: CASSGRTGPDTQYF.